Reported below is one TCR beta chain. The specificity of this receptor is unknown. No much larger clone is present one base from it, and per-base qualities are unavailable. Relative to germline, V is 3 bases shorter and J is 1 base shorter, with 18 bases between their ends. From a lookup of the germline V gene, CDR1 and CDR2 are KGHSH and LQKENI. The CDR3 runs 18 residues from the cysteine to the phenylalanine. The read is trimmed to its CDR3 DNA, 54 bases read in frame from base 1. Using the deep immunoSEQ assay, multiplex PCR amplified TCR CDR3 regions from genomic DNA. For each cell subset, the extracted genomic DNA was distributed evenly across all wells of several immunoSEQ 96-well plates, and each plate served as one replicate. For sorted subsets, each replicate PCR was loaded with 200 ng genomic DNA, equivalent to about 30,000 T cell genomes. Purified libraries were quantified with a Qubit 3.0 fluorometer, sized on a Bioanalyzer 2100, and re-quantified with the KAPA Library Quantification kit. A separate single-read 150-cycle Illumina NextSeq 550 flow cell was used to sequence each immunoSEQ 96-well plate. In the authors' own workflow: Because the immunoSEQ output included only junctional sequences and no quality scores, the filtering could not be the same as the filtering used for full-length reads. To assign V/J genes and CDR3, sequences were annotated against IMGT germline references using PyIR, a Python wrapper for IgBLAST v1.9. Reads with weak V/J assignments (E-value above 1e-6), missing CDR3, stop codons, out-of-frame junctions, or ambiguous translated residues were removed. V3J clonotypes were defined as sequences sharing an identical inferred V gene, J gene, and CDR3 amino acid sequence. Percentage overlap between repertoires was calculated by dividing the number of shared unique clonotypes by the size of the smaller repertoire. Repertoire richness was assessed with RTK rarefaction, the Chao1 estimator, and Recon v2.1 estimates of unobserved clonotypes. Generation probabilities were computed with OLGA for all TCRbeta clonotypes obtained by the gDNA method from several donors. In TCRdb, the immuneACCESS table is reduced to in-frame sequences with V and J assigned. These tables do not hold every clone; where another copy was compared, an unresolved V gene accounts for under half, and the others remain unexplained. V and J calls and clone size are copied from that table; D and trimming were computed from the DNA. This sample has about 2.4 million clones in its table, and approximately 94% of those were observed once. The ten largest clones represent approximately 0.36% of the sample.

Donors were healthy HIV-negative adults with no recently reported acute infections or vaccinations. All donors were Caucasian adults living in Nashville, Tennessee, USA. CD4+ T cells were enriched by magnetic negative selection; naive cells were then positively selected on CD45RA, and the negative fraction formed the memory subset. After blood collection by leukapheresis, PBMCs were isolated using Ficoll-Histopaque density gradient centrifugation and then cryopreserved in the vapor phase of liquid nitrogen. Purity and quantity of every magnetically sorted T cell population were checked by analytical flow cytometry. From each sorted fraction, genomic DNA was isolated and quantified by UV absorbance on a Nanodrop 2000c. The record originates from a study of shared clonotypes between healthy human individuals (dated by TCRdb to about 2020). For the study in its entirety: Three men and two women, aged 18 to 49 years, made up the cohort. For each donor, CD4 naive and CD4 memory were each given three plates, CD8 naive was given two plates, and CD8 memory was given one plate. Each donor's leukapheresis produced roughly between roughly 0.85 and 10 billion PBMCs. To estimate repertoire size and how much clonotypes are shared between individuals, the study performed deep sequencing of blood TCR repertoires from roughly five healthy adults. Libraries were prepared and TCR repertoires were sequenced by different laboratories using diverse techniques, in order to increase sequencing depth and limit assay-specific biases.

General findings and caveats noted by the study authors: Estimated clonotype richness was generally larger for naive than for memory subsets. When a handful of donors were compared, the shared fraction of clonotypes was about 5.5% for naive CD4, 3.5% for naive CD8, 2% to 2.5% for memory CD4, and 0.3% to 0.5% for memory CD8. Rarefaction of sorted-subset datasets indicated incomplete sequencing despite the large sequencing depth. Pairwise subsampling led to the expectation that sequencing depth would affect the degree of clonotype sharing among donors. Sampling was limited to blood, and TCR repertoires in tissue likely differ from TCR repertoires in blood. Compared with non-shared clonotypes, clonotypes shared by all four sorted-subset donors had higher generation probabilities. The small number of donors limited the genetic and exposure-history diversity represented.

The rearranged chain carries TRBV18 and TRBJ2-2, and the D gene may be TRBD2, 6 bases matching. The source material was naive CD4+ T cells from PBMCs. The cell subset or site tag for this specimen amounts to: CD45RA+ positively selected. The source is a man between 18 and 35 years old in good health. Some clones in this sample may be carry-over from other donors' samples. The CDR3 region has the sequence CASSPTSLRGGNTGELFF. The bases read TGTGCCAGCTCACCTACCTCGCTCCGGGGAGGGAACACCGGGGAGCTGTTTTTT.